Here is one T cell receptor beta chain with its context. Its cognate antigen is unknown. This entry comes from a study of T-cell memory formation after mild COVID-19. Study-wide context: TCR clusters mostly belonged to single donors.

TCRdb re-derived calls from the 5' RACE reads in MiXCR, one entry per CDR3 protein. The sample holds fewer than 650,000 distinct CDR3 sequences; around a sixth are singletons and the top ten take roughly 8.2%. Trimming at V came to 2 bases and at J to 3 bases, leaving 10 bases not matched to a gene. Looked up from germline, CDR1 is GTSNPN and CDR2 is SVGIG (reference sequence). This CDR3 spans 15 amino acids. Study-wide results and limits: Cross-reactive memory seemingly joined, as some responding clones were found in pre-infection memory.

The sample consisted of PBMCs or a T cell subset sorted from them (not recorded which). The chain links TRBV30 to TRBJ2-7; 7 nucleotides line up with TRBD2. The receptor was derived from an adult woman who had mild COVID-19 (a few samples of this study predate the infection). Cell type and time point are not known. The chain's CDR3 is CAWSSTRAGVYEQYF. DNA for the CDR3: TGTGCCTGGAGTTCCACCCGGGCGGGAGTCTACGAGCAGTACTTC.